This is a list of T cell receptor beta chains from one sample in a study of T cell responses to AZD1222 COVID-19 vaccine. Generated by immunoSEQ multiplex PCR, the TCRdb table keeps only in-frame clones and is missing some. The table includes about 170,000 clones, 70% to 90% detected once. Sequenced material: peripheral blood, taken 28 days after the second AZD1222 dose. Source of these receptors: an adult who received the AZD1222 COVID-19 vaccine. Both conserved end residues are part of each CDR3. Fields, in order: D gene, J gene, V gene, clone size, CDR3 protein, CDR3 DNA. A D gene is named only where the DNA matches it firmly. Part of the rows lack a size; the others show once, few, many or a class for expanded clones.

- | TRBJ1-1 | TRBV29-1 | - | CSVGVFPEAFF | TGCAGCGTTGGAGTTTTTCCTGAAGCTTTCTTT
TRBD2 | TRBJ2-3 | TRBV5-5 | - | CASSLASSGGVQYF | TGTGCCAGCAGCTTGGCCTCTAGCGGGGGAGTGCAGTATTTT
TRBD2 | TRBJ2-1 | TRBV19 | - | CASSQTSGDYNEQFF | TGTGCCAGTAGTCAGACTAGCGGGGACTACAATGAGCAGTTCTTC
- | TRBJ2-1 | TRBV3-1/TRBV3-2 | - | CASSPDPIEQFF | TGTGCCAGCAGCCCCGACCCCATTGAGCAGTTCTTC
- | TRBJ1-2 | TRBV11-2 | - | CASSLGGPNYGYTF | TGTGCCAGCAGCTTAGGGGGGCCTAACTATGGCTACACCTTC
- | TRBJ2-7 | TRBV23-1 | - | CASNTSPGQRYEQYF | TGCGCCAGCAATACCTCCCCGGGACAACGGTACGAGCAGTACTTC
TRBD2 | TRBJ2-5 | TRBV15 | - | CATSRDRGGETQYF | TGTGCCACCAGCAGAGATCGGGGGGGCGAGACCCAGTACTTC
TRBD1 | TRBJ2-7 | TRBV7-8 | - | CASSLIRDRVRYEQYF | TGTGCCAGCAGCTTAATTCGGGACAGGGTTCGGTACGAGCAGTACTTC
- | TRBJ2-3 | TRBV10-1 | - | CASSRQGTDTQYF | TGCGCCAGCAGTAGACAGGGCACAGATACGCAGTATTTT
TRBD1 | TRBJ2-2 | TRBV5-5 | - | CASSSRTGAGELFF | TGTGCCAGCAGCTCCCGGACAGGGGCCGGGGAGCTGTTTTTT
- | TRBJ1-3 | TRBV7-8 | - | CASSLEIISGNTIYF | TGTGCCAGCAGCTTGGAAATCATCTCTGGAAACACCATATATTTT
TRBD1 | TRBJ2-7 | TRBV11-2 | - | CASRSLRGPGFSEQYF | TGTGCCAGCAGATCTCTCAGGGGGCCGGGATTCTCCGAGCAGTACTTC
- | TRBJ2-3 | TRBV4-1 | few | CASSQASGTQYF | TGCGCCAGCAGCCAAGCATCTGGTACGCAGTATTTT
TRBD1 | TRBJ1-4 | TRBV11-2 | once | CASSPRQGGQSRLFF | TGTGCCAGCAGCCCACGACAGGGGGGGCAGAGTCGACTGTTTTTT
- | TRBJ2-2 | TRBV6-4 | few | CASSDSTENTGELFF | TGTGCCAGCAGTGACTCAACAGAGAACACCGGGGAGCTGTTTTTT
TRBD1 | TRBJ2-7 | TRBV29-1 | - | CSVEADRAYEQYF | TGCAGCGTTGAGGCGGACAGGGCCTACGAGCAGTACTTC
TRBD1 | TRBJ1-1 | TRBV7-2 | - | CASSPTWTGRSEAFF | TGTGCCAGCAGCCCCACTTGGACAGGTCGATCTGAAGCTTTCTTT
TRBD1 | TRBJ2-5 | TRBV10-1 | - | CASSDGTGAQETQYF | TGCGCCAGCAGCGATGGGACAGGGGCACAAGAGACCCAGTACTTC
- | TRBJ1-2 | TRBV19 | - | CASSPVAAVYGYTF | TGTGCCAGTAGTCCCGTGGCAGCGGTCTATGGCTACACCTTC
- | TRBJ1-5 | TRBV7-9 | - | CASSLDNQPQHF | TGTGCCAGCAGCTTAGATAATCAGCCCCAGCATTTT
TRBD1 | TRBJ1-1 | TRBV7-9 | - | CASSPRADLTGATEAFF | TGTGCCAGCAGCCCGAGAGCAGACCTTACAGGGGCCACTGAAGCTTTCTTT
- | TRBJ1-2 | TRBV6-5 | once | CASSFDVDRYGYTF | TGTGCCAGCAGTTTCGACGTGGACCGATATGGCTACACCTTC
- | TRBJ1-1 | TRBV5-5 | once | CASSLGEIRTEAFF | TGTGCCAGCAGCTTGGGAGAGATTCGCACTGAAGCTTTCTTT
TRBD1 | TRBJ1-4 | TRBV5-1 | once | CASSARQGNEKLFF | TGCGCCAGCAGCGCGAGACAGGGGAATGAAAAACTGTTTTTT
- | TRBJ1-2 | TRBV9 | - | CASSAALYGYTF | TGTGCCAGCAGCGCAGCCCTCTATGGCTACACCTTC
TRBD1 | TRBJ2-2 | TRBV6-5 | - | CASSSGQGNTGELFF | TGTGCCAGCAGTTCGGGACAGGGGAACACCGGGGAGCTGTTTTTT
TRBD1 | TRBJ2-2 | TRBV7-9 | - | CASSHRGNTGELFF | TGTGCCAGCAGCCACAGGGGAAACACCGGGGAGCTGTTTTTT
- | TRBJ1-6 | TRBV15 | - | CATSRDRGRALHF | TGTGCCACCAGCAGAGATAGGGGCAGGGCCCTCCACTTT
TRBD2 | TRBJ2-7 | TRBV27 | - | CASSPGGSQQYF | TGTGCCAGCAGCCCCGGGGGGAGCCAGCAGTACTTC
- | TRBJ1-1 | TRBV30 | few | CAWSVGYWTEAFF | TGTGCCTGGAGTGTTGGCTATTGGACTGAAGCTTTCTTT
- | TRBJ1-3 | TRBV5-5 | - | CASSFLSGSGNTIYF | TGTGCCAGCAGCTTCTTATCAGGGTCTGGAAACACCATATATTTT
- | TRBJ1-5 | TRBV6-1 | - | CASSEAGFNQPQHF | TGTGCCAGCAGTGAAGCAGGGTTCAATCAGCCCCAGCATTTT
- | TRBJ1-6 | TRBV3-1/TRBV3-2 | - | CASSQAGLSNSPLHF | TGTGCCAGCAGCCAAGCTGGGCTTTCTAATTCACCCCTCCACTTT
- | TRBJ1-2 | TRBV7-2 | - | CASSLGVKGNYGYTF | TGTGCCAGCAGCTTAGGGGTGAAGGGAAACTATGGCTACACCTTC
- | TRBJ1-1 | TRBV30 | - | CAWSRQVNTEAFF | TGTGCCTGGAGTCGACAGGTTAACACTGAAGCTTTCTTT
TRBD1 | TRBJ2-1 | TRBV7-2 | - | CASSPIGQGGNEQFF | TGTGCCAGCAGCCCCATTGGACAGGGGGGCAATGAGCAGTTCTTC
- | TRBJ2-1 | TRBV10-1 | - | CASSGSSGEQFF | TGCGCCAGCAGCGGATCCTCCGGCGAGCAGTTCTTC
TRBD1 | TRBJ2-7 | TRBV5-1 | - | CASSLQGVLAYEQYF | TGCGCCAGCAGCTTACAGGGGGTGTTAGCCTACGAGCAGTACTTC
- | TRBJ1-3 | TRBV3-1/TRBV3-2 | - | CASSHRDFTSGNTIYF | TGTGCCAGCAGTCACCGGGACTTCACCTCTGGAAACACCATATATTTT
- | TRBJ2-7 | TRBV6-2/TRBV6-3 | - | CASSRSYEQYF | TGTGCCAGCAGTCGGTCATACGAGCAGTACTTC
- | TRBJ1-1 | TRBV11-2 | - | CASSLGGAMNTEAFF | TGTGCCAGCAGCTTAGGCGGGGCTATGAACACTGAAGCTTTCTTT
TRBD1 | TRBJ2-3 | TRBV24-1 | - | CATSGRQGAATDTQYF | TGTGCCACCAGTGGGAGACAGGGGGCTGCAACAGATACGCAGTATTTT
- | TRBJ1-1 | TRBV5-8 | - | CASSLPSRGTEAFF | TGTGCCAGCAGTCTCCCCTCCCGAGGCACTGAAGCTTTCTTT
TRBD2 | TRBJ2-7 | TRBV2 | - | CASKLAGGRLDEQYF | TGTGCCAGCAAACTAGCGGGGGGCCGCCTGGACGAGCAGTACTTC
TRBD2 | TRBJ2-3 | TRBV4-1 | - | CASRPLLGLASTDTQYF | TGCGCCAGCAGGCCCCTTTTGGGACTAGCGAGCACAGATACGCAGTATTTT
- | TRBJ1-1 | TRBV19 | - | CASSIGTEAFF | TGTGCCAGTAGTATTGGGACTGAAGCTTTCTTT
- | TRBJ1-5 | TRBV4-2 | - | CASSEPSNQPQHF | TGTGCCAGCAGTGAGCCCTCAAATCAGCCCCAGCATTTT
- | TRBJ2-2 | TRBV7-2 | - | CASSSGLTGELFF | TGTGCCAGCAGCTCGGGCCTTACCGGGGAGCTGTTTTTT
- | TRBJ2-2 | TRBV5-1 | - | CASSLEVQGTGELFF | TGCGCCAGCAGCTTGGAGGTACAGGGTACCGGGGAGCTGTTTTTT
- | TRBJ1-2 | TRBV4-3 | few | CASSQDRAGRGYTF | TGCGCCAGCAGCCAAGATCGGGCAGGGCGCGGCTACACCTTC
- | TRBJ1-6 | TRBV15 | - | CATSRAADNSPLHF | TGTGCCACCAGCAGAGCTGCAGATAATTCACCCCTCCACTTT
- | TRBJ1-2 | TRBV19 | - | CASSIDLSRGSLAYGYTF | TGTGCCAGTAGTATAGATCTCTCCAGGGGATCCCTAGCCTATGGCTACACCTTC
- | TRBJ1-2 | TRBV12-5 | - | CASGLPPNYGYTF | TGTGCTAGTGGTTTGCCCCCAAACTATGGCTACACCTTC
TRBD1 | TRBJ1-6 | TRBV2 | - | CARAQGLGNSPLHF | TGTGCCAGGGCACAGGGGCTAGGGAATTCACCCCTCCACTTT
- | TRBJ2-5 | TRBV10-2 | - | CASSPGGTQYF | TGCGCCAGCAGCCCAGGAGGGACCCAGTACTTC